This TCR beta chain was documented in a study of blood T cell repertoires in COVID-19 (dated by TCRdb to the early 2020s). General notes on the study: Samples from collaborators originated in the United States, Italy and Spain and spanned both the acute and convalescent phases of COVID-19. The prospective study material was composed of cDNA or gDNA derived from T cells, B-cell-depleted T cells, or PBMCs. Where HLA class I and class II types were available, the types were taken from metadata supplied by the sample provider, not from assay-based typing. Samples were obtained from the ongoing ImmuneRACE study (first 160 participants) and from roughly 1,300 subjects provided by 6 global collaborators. The sample metadata nearly always contained a de-identified subject ID, COVID-19 status, age in years and sex. The repertoires were made available in a free public database intended to serve as a resource for research on the immune response to SARS-CoV-2. Deeply sampled blood TCRbeta repertoires from subjects exposed to, actively infected with, or recovered from COVID-19 were included in the dataset. Summary of the overall study and its limitations: The amount of clinical and demographic metadata varied by source and participant and was provided uncurated.

A note on this clone: Its recognized antigen is unknown. No clone much larger than this one lies a single base away; base qualities are absent.

Samples from volunteer blood donors who had recovered from COVID-19 were contributed by a second Seattle source. The collaborating institutions used their own protocols to collect whole blood in K2EDTA tubes. For TCRbeta analysis, collaborators shipped samples in one of three forms: frozen whole blood, isolated PBMCs, or DNA extracted from either of those sample types. V has 9 bases trimmed and J has 1 base trimmed; junction bases matching no gene number 6. The CDR3 numbers 16 residues from cysteine through phenylalanine. Only the CDR3 portion is preserved as DNA: 48 bases, with reading frame beginning at the first base. The germline V gene encodes CDR1 KGHDR and CDR2 SFDVKD. TCRbeta CDR3 regions were amplified from genomic DNA using the immunoSEQ Assay, a bias-controlled multiplex PCR. Regarding the original processing steps: The number of nucleated cells in each sample was estimated from the amplification of reference gene primers within the assay. To quantify the absolute abundance of each unique TCRbeta CDR3 rearrangement, sequence reads were collapsed and filtered. For each sample, productive Simpson clonality was calculated as the square root of Simpson's diversity index over productive rearrangements. The clones in this table, taken by TCRdb from immuneACCESS, are in-frame only. Not every clone is retained; where verified, under half of the shortfall comes from an unresolved V gene, and the cause of the rest is unknown. Clone size and V and J calls were adopted from that table, with D and trimming inferred from the DNA. This sample gives a few hundred thousand clones in total; approximately 84% of them show up just once. The leading ten clones occupy over 2.5% of the sample.

The source material was peripheral blood. The receptor's source is a man aged 45-65 years who had recovered from COVID-19. The sequence is built from TRBV24-1 and TRBJ2-2, with TRBD2 identical over 11 junction bases. The DNA sequence is TGTGCCACCCAGAGGGGGACTAGCGGGAACACCGGGGAGCTGTTTTTT. Translated, it reads CATQRGTSGNTGELFF.